Shown below are 21 T cell receptor beta chains from a single sample sequenced in a study of naive and memory T cell subsets. Study findings and constraints: Possibly reflecting memory cells re-expressing CD45RA, a few larger clonotypes occurred in naive repertoires, especially CD8.

These receptors lack a known antigen. An equimolar mix of two oligonucleotides served as the beta constant-region primer for TRBC1 and TRBC2. Nested alpha and beta constant-region primers with the SP2 primer drove four PCR rounds on ligated cDNA. MiXCR was run by TCRdb on the UMI-ligation and nested PCR reads, yielding one entry per CDR3 protein. The table has roughly 140,000 distinct CDR3 sequences, approximately 21% seen once; the top ten hold roughly 0.68%. Input material: naive CD8+ T cells from blood. These receptors originate from a human donor in good health.

The sample holds a few counts of this clonotype. This rearrangement joins TRBV6-5 to TRBJ2-5; D is unresolved. V was pared by 2 bases and J by 4 bases, with 11 bases between. CDR1 MNHEY and CDR2 SVGAGI come from the germline V gene. This CDR3 is built from 14 residues. The CDR3, as DNA: TGTGCCAGCAGTTACGCCCCAGGCTTAGAGACCCAGTACTTC. Its protein is CASSYAPGLETQYF.

The J gene is TRBJ1-1, the V gene TRBV4-1; the D is unclear. V was clipped by 1 base and J by 4 bases, with 13 bases between them. This CDR3 is 15 amino acids long. From germline, CDR1 is MGHRA and CDR2 YSYEKL. Here the CDR3 DNA reads TGCGCCAGCAGCCAAGGCTGGGGTTACGCCACTGAAGCTTTCTTT. Translated, it gives CASSQGWGYATEAFF.

This clonotype has a count of ten or more. CDR3 sequence: CAWSVSSTEAFF. The CDR3 DNA follows: TGTGCCTGGAGTGTATCGAGCACTGAAGCTTTCTTT. This sequence joins TRBV30 and TRBJ1-1, with no clear D. This CDR3 comprises 12 residues. V gave up 0 bases and J gave up 4 bases, with 6 bases separating them. Germline V gives CDR1 GTSNPN, CDR2 SVGIG (reference sequence).

In DNA, the CDR3 is TGCAGTGCTAGAGGGGACAGTCATATGAACACTGAAGCTTTCTTT. This codes for CSARGDSHMNTEAFF. The chain carries TRBV20-1 and TRBJ1-1, with 7 bases matching TRBD1. J gave up 0 bases and V 1 base, and 5 bases lay outside the gene matches. Looked up from germline, CDR1 is DFQATT and CDR2 is SNEGSKA (reference sequence). CDR3 size: 15 residues.

This clonotype was observed a handful of times. The chain combines TRBV14 with TRBJ2-2, with D possibly being TRBD1 or TRBD2 (5 bases each). Trimming pared 0 bases from V and 5 bases from J, leaving 16 bases between. Germline CDR1 and CDR2: SGHDN and FVKESK. The CDR3 is made up of 17 amino acids. This CDR3 is CASSQDLEGRGTGELFF. CDR3 sequence (DNA): TGTGCCAGCAGCCAAGATCTTGAGGGGCGCGGTACCGGGGAGCTGTTTTTT.

This clonotype was recorded a few times. This chain joins TRBV30 and TRBJ1-1, with unresolved D. The CDR3 runs to 13 residues. The germline V gene encodes CDR1 GTSNPN and CDR2 SVGIG (reference sequence). Trimming stripped 3 bases from V and 8 bases from J, with 16 bases between. The DNA of the CDR3 is TGTGCCTGGAGCTACCAGGCGGGTACGGAAGCTTTCTTT. Amino acids: CAWSYQAGTEAFF.

This chain uses TRBV9 with TRBJ2-1; 9 bases align to TRBD2. CDR1 is SGDLS and CDR2 is YYNGEE in the germline V gene. V lost 0 bases and J lost 4; bases outside the gene matches: 5. This CDR3 contains 16 residues. CDR3 DNA sequence: TGTGCCAGCAGCGTAGGAGTAGCGGGAGAGTACAATGAGCAGTTCTTC. This encodes CASSVGVAGEYNEQFF. Supplemented by reference TRBV9 and TRBJ2-1, the full variable domain reads DSGVTQTPKHLITATGQRVTLRCSPRSGDLSVYWYQQSLDQGLQFLIQYYNGEERAKGNILERFSAQQFPDLHSELNLSSLELGDSALYFCASSVGVAGEYNEQFFGPGTRLTVL.

The V and J genes are TRBV4-3 and TRBJ2-3; 9 bases line up with TRBD2. The CDR3 length is 18 residues. Germline-derived CDR1 and CDR2 are LGHNA and YSLEER. Trimming cost V 0 bases and J 3 bases; bases outside gene matches: 10. The CDR3 DNA reads TGCGCCAGCAGCCAAGATACGATAGCGGGAGTAGGTACAGATACGCAGTATTTT. Its protein product is CASSQDTIAGVGTDTQYF.

V usage is TRBV20-1 and J usage is TRBJ1-1; tentative D call: TRBD1 (6 bases). This CDR3 has 14 residues. CDR1 and CDR2 from the germline V gene are DFQATT and SNEGSKA (reference sequence). The V end lost 3 bases, the J end lost 1 base, and 12 bases lay between the germline ends. CDR3 protein: CSARALGGNTEAFF. The DNA for the CDR3 is TGCAGTGCTAGGGCCCTAGGGGGGAACACTGAAGCTTTCTTT.

The rearrangement joins TRBV27 to TRBJ2-3; weak D call: TRBD1 (6 bases). Trimming cost V 7 bases and J 1 base, with 12 bases left between them. This CDR3 spans 14 amino acids. The germline V gene has CDR1 MNHEY and CDR2 SMNVEV (reference sequence). This CDR3 is CASMGATGTDTQYF. CDR3 in DNA: TGTGCCAGCATGGGGGCGACAGGCACAGATACGCAGTATTTT.

The V and J genes are TRBV4-1 and TRBJ2-1; TRBD1 agrees at 8 bases. Losses at the gene ends were 1 base for V and 5 bases for J; bases not matched to a gene: 10. The germline gives CDR1 MGHRA, CDR2 YSYEKL. The CDR3 extends over 17 amino acids. The CDR3 DNA reads TGCGCCAGCAGCCAAGTGAGGGTAGGACAGGGCCACAATGAGCAGTTCTTC. It specifies CASSQVRVGQGHNEQFF.

The sample holds a few counts of this clonotype. This sequence joins TRBV20-1 and TRBJ2-7, with 7 bases matching TRBD2. CDR3 length: 15 amino acids. After removal of 2 bases from V and 3 bases from J, the junction contained 10 bases not matched to a gene. Per germline, CDR1 DFQATT and CDR2 SNEGSKA (reference sequence). CDR3 sequence: CSARTIAGSVYEQYF. CDR3 DNA sequence: TGCAGTGCTAGAACTATAGCGGGCTCCGTCTACGAGCAGTACTTC.

This clonotype occurred many times. The CDR3 DNA sequence: TGTGCCAGCAGCCCCGGACTAGCGGGATACCGGGGCACAGATACGCAGTATTTT. Residues: CASSPGLAGYRGTDTQYF. The V call is TRBV12-3 or TRBV12-4, the J call TRBJ2-3; 12 positions agree with TRBD2. The V segment lost 6 bases and the J segment 1 base; nucleotides outside the gene matches: 11. The CDR3 is made up of 18 amino acids.

This chain connects TRBV5-6 to TRBJ2-1, with 9 bases fitting TRBD2. There are 15 residues in the CDR3. The V segment lost 0 bases and the J segment 4 bases; nucleotides outside the gene matches: 2. Germline lookup yields CDR1 SGHDT and CDR2 YYEEEE. CDR3 nucleotides: TGTGCCAGCAGCTTGGGGAGCGGGAGGTACAATGAGCAGTTCTTC. It specifies CASSLGSGRYNEQFF.

The gene calls are TRBV6-1 and TRBJ2-7; D is unresolved. The CDR3 extends over 10 amino acids. From germline, CDR1 is MNHNS and CDR2 SASEGT. V lost 7 bases to trimming and J lost 3 bases, with 4 bases between them. The CDR3 sequence: CASNFYEQYF. Written as DNA, the CDR3 is TGTGCCAGCAATTTCTACGAGCAGTACTTC.

This rearrangement joins TRBV27 to TRBJ2-2; D not resolved. Germline-derived CDR1 and CDR2 are MNHEY and SMNVEV (reference sequence). V shed 5 bases and J shed 6 bases, with 7 bases lying between them. The CDR3 contains 12 residues. Here the CDR3 reads CASSVMSGELFF. The CDR3, as DNA: TGTGCCAGCAGTGTTATGTCCGGGGAGCTGTTTTTT.

This clonotype was observed a handful of times. In DNA, the CDR3 is TGCGCCAGCAGCCAAGTTGAGGGGGCCTACGAGCAGTACTTC. Translated: CASSQVEGAYEQYF. The rearrangement joins TRBV4-3 to TRBJ2-7; D may be TRBD1 (6 bases). CDR1 is LGHNA and CDR2 is YSLEER in the germline V gene. V dropped 1 base and J dropped 2 bases, with 9 bases sitting between them. CDR3 size: 14 residues.

The chain couples TRBV13 to TRBJ2-7; maybe TRBD2 (5 bases). Trimming pared 3 bases from V and 0 bases from J, leaving 9 bases between. This CDR3 is 14 amino acids long. In germline, CDR1 is PRHDT, CDR2 FYEKMQ (reference sequence). The CDR3 DNA sequence: TGTGCCAGCAGCTTTAGCGTTAGCTCCTACGAGCAGTACTTC. Its protein product is CASSFSVSSYEQYF.

Ten or more counts support this clonotype. V and J are TRBV27 and TRBJ2-1; D possibly corresponds to TRBD1 (6 bases). This CDR3 is built from 15 residues. The ends were cut back, 0 bases at V and 2 bases at J, with 8 bases in the middle. Germline V gene data show CDR1 as MNHEY and CDR2 as SMNVEV (reference sequence). The CDR3 sequence: CASSLSGGTYNEQFF. CDR3 bases: TGTGCCAGCAGTTTATCAGGGGGTACCTACAATGAGCAGTTCTTC.

This clonotype has only a few counts. This chain connects TRBV5-1 to TRBJ2-1, with TRBD1 matching over 7 bases. This CDR3 comprises 15 residues. V dropped 4 bases and J dropped 4; count of bases not matched to a gene: 8. CDR1 SGHRS and CDR2 YFSETQ come from the germline V gene. CDR3 region: CASSNFRGSYNEQFF. The CDR3 DNA is TGCGCCAGCAGCAATTTCAGGGGGTCGTACAATGAGCAGTTCTTC.

This chain joins TRBV25-1 and TRBJ2-7; 9 bases line up with TRBD2. The germline V gene encodes CDR1 MGHDK and CDR2 SYGVNS. CDR3 size: 15 residues. The V gene end was trimmed by 3 bases and the J gene end by 6 bases; junction bases not matched to a gene: 9. The CDR3 bases are TGTGCCAGCAGTGAGGGACTAGCTTTTCTCTGCGAGCAGTACTTC. Translating gives CASSEGLAFLCEQYF.